This TCR beta chain was documented in a study of breast tumors, draining lymph nodes, adjacent tissues. The lymph nodes were axillary draining lymph nodes from breast cancer patients. This clonotype was detected many times. Its cognate antigen is unknown. General study points: That most tumor T cells come from lymph nodes remained unproven. Tumors had less TCR diversity than lymph nodes, more than nontumor tissue.

TCRdb ran MiXCR on the multiplex PCR reads and lists one entry per CDR3 protein. Among some 140,000 distinct CDR3 sequences, about 20% were seen once, and the ten largest hold 2.6%. The CDR3 length is 15 residues. V was cut by 1 base and J by 1 base, with 9 bases left in between. Germline loops: CDR1 SGHNT, CDR2 YENEEA. The clonotype was recovered from a female donor with breast cancer. Some clones in this sample may be carry-over from other donors' samples. The specimen sequenced was axillary lymph node tissue. The rearrangement uses TRBV11-3 and TRBJ2-3; D is perhaps TRBD1 (5 bases). The CDR3: CASSLAGSRTDTQYF. The CDR3 region has the DNA TGTGCCAGCAGCTTAGCAGGGTCGCGCACAGATACGCAGTATTTT.